This T cell receptor beta chain was recovered during a study of T cells in Graves' hyperthyroidism and ophthalmopathy. RNA transcripts were the template for amplifying TCR beta CDR3 regions. A set of HTBI primers served as the primers for a first-round RT-PCR of the TCR CDR3. TCRdb reanalysed the multiplex PCR reads using MiXCR and keeps one entry per CDR3 protein. The top ten clones hold roughly 20% of a sample with roughly 500,000 distinct CDR3 sequences, about half of them seen once. This CDR3 contains 12 residues. In germline, CDR1 is MNHEY, CDR2 SVGAGI. The trim removed 9 bases at V and 8 bases at J, leaving 6 bases unmatched.

Sequenced: peripheral blood or thyroid tissue (not recorded which). The chain joins TRBV6-5 to TRBJ2-7, with 11 bases that match TRBD1. The clonotype was recovered from an adult woman with Graves' disease, either hyperthyroidism or ophthalmopathy (not recorded which). The CDR3 region has the DNA TGTGCCAGTGGACAGGGGGCGAGGAAGCAGTACTTC. Protein product: CASGQGARKQYF.